The 31 T cell receptor beta chains presented below share a single source sample, sequenced in a study of blood T cell repertoires in COVID-19. Some clones are missing from TCRdb's copy, which holds only in-frame ones; the method was immunoSEQ multiplex PCR. The table shows 130,000 or so clones, with 86% occurring only once. Sequenced: peripheral blood. The receptors shown here come from a woman aged 70-85 years with COVID-19, enrolled during active disease.

This chain connects TRBV28 to TRBJ1-3; D unresolved. The germline CDR1 and CDR2 sequences are MDHEN and SYDVKM. This CDR3 has 14 residues. V dropped 8 bases and J dropped 3 bases, with 14 bases sitting between them. CDR3 protein: CASVHFASGNTIYF. CDR3 bases: TGTGCCAGCGTTCACTTCGCAAGTGGAAACACCATATATTTT.

This chain connects TRBV19 to TRBJ1-1, with D unclear. This CDR3 region has 13 residues. V was cut by 3 bases and J by 6 bases, with 11 bases left in between. Germline V gene lookup returns CDR1 LNHDA and CDR2 SQIVND (reference sequence). In DNA form, the CDR3 reads TGTGCCAGTAGTATTGCGGGGTTCGCTGAAGCTTTCTTT. This codes for CASSIAGFAEAFF.

The gene calls are TRBV19 and TRBJ1-1; a possible D gene is TRBD1 (6 bases). Trimming stripped 7 bases from V and 5 bases from J, with 17 bases between. The CDR3 runs 14 residues. Germline-derived CDR1 and CDR2 are LNHDA and SQIVND (reference sequence). The CDR3 DNA follows: TGTGCCAGTAAGCTGACAGGCCCAGGGACTGAAGCTTTCTTT. Its protein product is CASKLTGPGTEAFF.

The rearrangement links TRBV18 to TRBJ2-7, with a possible D match to TRBD2 (7 bases). Germline V gives CDR1 KGHSH, CDR2 LQKENI. The CDR3 covers 16 residues. Trimming stripped 3 bases from V and 2 bases from J, with 17 bases between. CDR3 sequence reads: CASSPDSGTSTYEQYF. The CDR3 nucleotides read TGTGCCAGCTCACCCGACAGCGGGACATCTACCTACGAGCAGTACTTC.

This rearrangement joins TRBV5-1 to TRBJ1-2; a possible D gene is TRBD1 (5 bases). Looked up from germline, CDR1 is SGHRS and CDR2 is YFSETQ. CDR3 length: 15 amino acids. Trimming took 0 bases from V and 6 from J, leaving 15 bases between them. Here the CDR3 reads CASSLAAGTYDGYTF. The DNA of the CDR3 is TGCGCCAGCAGCTTGGCCGCGGGGACTTACGATGGCTACACCTTC. Together with reference TRBV5-1 and TRBJ1-2, the CDR3 gives the full variable domain: KAGVTQTPRYLIKTRGQQVTLSCSPISGHRSVSWYQQTPGQGLQFLFEYFSETQRNKGNFPGRFSGRQFSNSRSEMNVSTLELGDSALYLCASSLAAGTYDGYTFGSGTRLTVV.

The chain uses TRBV7-6 and TRBJ2-7; 14 bases line up with TRBD2. Germline assignment: CDR1 SGHVS and CDR2 FNYEAQ. This CDR3 is built from 15 residues. The J segment lost 3 bases and the V segment lost 6 bases, leaving 4 bases of the junction unmatched. The CDR3 loop is CASSYGLAGGYEQYF. The CDR3 nucleotides read TGTGCCAGCAGTTACGGACTAGCGGGGGGCTACGAGCAGTACTTC.

The gene calls are TRBV2 and TRBJ1-2, with D hard to call. V shed 3 bases and J shed 2 bases, with 7 bases lying between them. Germline CDR1 SNHLY, CDR2 FYNNEI. CDR3 length: 13 residues. The CDR3 DNA reads TGTGCCAGCAGTGAGAGTGTCAACTATGGCTACACCTTC. Encoded protein: CASSESVNYGYTF.

This clone is a singleton in its sample. The chain recombines TRBV3-1 (or the pseudogene TRBV3-2) with TRBJ2-7; D is possibly TRBD1 (6 bases). The V gene lost 4 bases and the J gene lost 6 bases, with 13 bases spanning the gap. The length of the CDR3 is 13 residues. Per germline, CDR1 LGHDT and CDR2 YNNKEL (reference sequence). CDR3: CASSPQGWSEQYF. The CDR3, as DNA: TGTGCCAGCAGCCCCCAGGGGTGGTCCGAGCAGTACTTC.

The chain couples TRBV3-1 (or the pseudogene TRBV3-2) to TRBJ1-1; D possibly corresponds to TRBD1 (5 bases). The CDR3 has 14 residues. V lost 0 bases, J lost 5 bases, and 10 bases lay in between. CDR1 and CDR2 from the germline V gene are LGHDT and YNNKEL (reference sequence). Here the CDR3 DNA reads TGTGCCAGCAGCCAAGAGGGGCGCGGAACTGAAGCTTTCTTT. Translation gives CASSQEGRGTEAFF.

The gene calls are TRBV7-9 and TRBJ2-5, with 9 positions matching TRBD1. The length of the CDR3 is 14 residues. In germline, CDR1 is SEHNR, CDR2 FQNEAQ (reference sequence). With 6 bases clipped from V and 5 bases from J, the junction kept 7 bases outside the gene matches. The CDR3 loop reads CASRLSGTGETQYF. The CDR3 DNA reads TGTGCCAGCAGACTCTCCGGGACAGGGGAGACCCAGTACTTC.

This chain connects TRBV7-2 to TRBJ2-5, with a possible D match to TRBD2 (6 bases). This CDR3 is built from 14 residues. Trimming removed 4 bases at V and 5 bases at J, with 14 bases between. Germline assignment: CDR1 SGHTA and CDR2 FQGNSA. The CDR3 loop reads CASSSGLHRETQYF. The CDR3 region has the DNA TGTGCCAGCAGCTCGGGACTCCACAGGGAGACCCAGTACTTC.

The chain joins TRBV6-1 to TRBJ1-5; D call uncertain. CDR3 length equals 15 residues. V dropped 2 bases and J dropped 0 bases, with 8 bases sitting between them. Germline lookup yields CDR1 MNHNS and CDR2 SASEGT. This chain's CDR3 is CASSEFGYSNQPQHF. The CDR3 DNA reads as TGTGCCAGCAGTGAATTCGGTTATAGCAATCAGCCCCAGCATTTT.

V gene TRBV7-2 combines with J gene TRBJ2-7; D call uncertain. CDR1 is SGHTA and CDR2 is FQGNSA in the germline V gene. The CDR3 runs 12 residues. V was shortened by 2 bases and J by 5 bases, with 7 bases between the two germline ends. The CDR3: CASSLNRDEQYF. The CDR3 nucleotides are TGTGCCAGCAGCTTAAATCGGGACGAGCAGTACTTC.

The chain joins TRBV5-1 to TRBJ1-2; 7 nucleotides line up with TRBD1. The CDR3 contains 14 residues. V shed 0 bases and J 7 bases; nucleotides not matched to a gene: 6. CDR1 and CDR2 (germline): SGHRS, YFSETQ. CDR3 sequence reads: CASSLGRDSGGYTF. CDR3 nucleotide sequence: TGCGCCAGCAGCTTGGGGCGGGACAGCGGTGGCTACACCTTC.

This rearrangement joins TRBV20-1 to TRBJ1-5, with a weak D call TRBD1 (5 bases). The ends were cut back, 3 bases at V and 11 bases at J, with 20 bases in the middle. CDR3 length: 14 amino acids. Looked up from germline, CDR1 is DFQATT and CDR2 is SNEGSKA (reference sequence). In nucleotides, the CDR3 is TGCAGTGCTAGTTCGGGGACCAGCGGGTCGACCCAGCATTTT. Translated: CSASSGTSGSTQHF.

The chain links TRBV29-1 to TRBJ1-4, with 7 bases that match TRBD1. CDR1 and CDR2 (germline): SQVTM, ANQGSEA. The CDR3 is 15 residues long. The trim removed 4 bases at V and 3 bases at J, leaving 8 bases unmatched. As DNA, the CDR3 is TGCAGCGTTGGGGGGGACAGTTCATCTAATGAAAAACTGTTTTTT. Its protein product is CSVGGDSSSNEKLFF. Complete variable domain (other parts from reference TRBV29-1 and TRBJ1-4): SAVISQKPSRDICQRGTSLTIQCQVDSQVTMMFWYRQQPGQSLTLIATANQGSEATYESGFVIDKFPISRPNLTFSTLTVSNMSPEDSSIYLCSVGGDSSSNEKLFFGSGTQLSVL.

The rearrangement links TRBV15 to TRBJ2-5; 9 nucleotides line up with TRBD2. Looked up from germline, CDR1 is LNHNV and CDR2 is YYDKDF (reference sequence). The CDR3 is 16 amino acids. V lost 0 bases, J lost 2 bases, and 4 bases stayed unmatched. The chain's CDR3 is CATSRDRAGGQETQYF. For the CDR3, the DNA is TGTGCCACCAGCAGAGATCGGGCGGGGGGGCAAGAGACCCAGTACTTC.

This clone appeared a few times. This rearrangement joins TRBV30 to TRBJ1-2; 7 bases are a match to TRBD1. Looked up from germline, CDR1 is GTSNPN and CDR2 is SVGIG (reference sequence). This CDR3 contains 14 residues. After removal of 5 bases from V and 5 bases from J, the junction contained 11 bases not matched to a gene. CDR3 DNA sequence: TGTGCCTGGGAGCCGCTGACAGGGAAGTATGGCTACACCTTC. It is translated as CAWEPLTGKYGYTF. The full variable domain, its missing parts supplied by reference TRBV30 and TRBJ1-2, is SQTIHQWPATLVQPVGSPLSLECTVEGTSNPNLYWYRQAAGRGLQLLFYSVGIGQISSEVPQNLSASRPQDRQFILSSKKLLLSDSGFYLCAWEPLTGKYGYTFGSGTRLTVV.

The rearrangement joins TRBV7-2 to TRBJ2-5; D is undetermined. From germline, CDR1 is SGHTA and CDR2 FQGNSA. Trimming cost V 2 bases and J 5 bases, with 9 bases left between them. The CDR3 is made up of 13 amino acids. CDR3 DNA sequence: TGTGCCAGCAGCTTACAATCGAGGGAGACCCAGTACTTC. Encoded protein: CASSLQSRETQYF.

The chain employs TRBV20-1 and TRBJ2-5; 10 bases fit TRBD2. Germline lookup yields CDR1 DFQATT and CDR2 SNEGSKA (reference sequence). With 3 bases clipped from V and 1 base from J, the junction kept 5 bases outside the gene matches. The CDR3 is 15 amino acids. The CDR3 region is CSASEAGGLQETQYF. The CDR3 coding sequence is TGCAGTGCTAGTGAAGCGGGGGGGCTCCAAGAGACCCAGTACTTC.

This clone came up a few times. CDR3 in DNA: TGTGCCAGCAGCGTAGCCGGACAGGGGGCACGCGAGCAGTTCTTC. It encodes CASSVAGQGAREQFF. The chain joins TRBV9 to TRBJ2-1; the match to TRBD1 covers 11 bases. Germline V gene data show CDR1 as SGDLS and CDR2 as YYNGEE. With 0 bases clipped from V and 10 bases from J, the junction kept 6 bases outside the gene matches. The CDR3 is 15 amino acids. The entire variable domain, with the rest obtained from reference TRBV9 and TRBJ2-1, is as follows: DSGVTQTPKHLITATGQRVTLRCSPRSGDLSVYWYQQSLDQGLQFLIQYYNGEERAKGNILERFSAQQFPDLHSELNLSSLELGDSALYFCASSVAGQGAREQFFGPGTRLTVL.

This rearrangement joins TRBV6-2 or TRBV6-3 to TRBJ2-1, with 8 bases identical to TRBD2. Germline CDR1 is MNHEY and CDR2 is SVGEGT. CDR3 length equals 16 residues. V lost 2 bases to trimming and J lost 12 bases; unmatched junction nucleotides: 15. CDR3 loop: CASSYRKAGEPQGQFF. DNA for the CDR3: TGTGCCAGCAGTTACCGGAAAGCGGGGGAACCCCAGGGGCAGTTCTTC.

The V gene is TRBV5-1, the J gene TRBJ2-2; TRBD1 might be the D (5 bases). Germline V CDR1 and CDR2: SGHRS, YFSETQ. V lost 1 base and J lost 5, with 15 bases in between. CDR3 size: 16 residues. The CDR3 loop reads CASSLSGKGSTGELFF. In DNA, the CDR3 is TGCGCCAGCAGCTTGTCAGGGAAGGGTTCAACCGGGGAGCTGTTTTTT.

On this clone: One end of the junction varies from germline; a read error may be responsible. The chain uses TRBV28 and TRBJ1-5; D is perhaps TRBD1 (5 bases). Per the germline V gene, CDR1 is MDHEN and CDR2 is SYDVKM. This CDR3 has 14 amino acids. Here the CDR3 reads CASNLMGLRQPQHF. The DNA for the CDR3 is TGTGCCAGCAATTTAATGGGGCTGAGGCAGCCCCAGCATTTT.

V usage is TRBV2 and J usage is TRBJ1-1, with D perhaps TRBD1 (5 bases). V lost 7 bases, J lost 6 bases, and 12 bases lay in between. Germline V gene sequence: CDR1 SNHLY, CDR2 FYNNEI. CDR3 length: 12 amino acids. In DNA, the CDR3 is TGTGCCAGCACCGAACGGGGGGCTGAAGCTTTCTTT. Protein: CASTERGAEAFF.

The chain has TRBV7-2 and TRBJ2-7, with D possibly being TRBD2 (7 bases). The CDR3 is 14 residues long. The V and J ends lost 5 bases and 3 bases respectively, with 14 bases between them. CDR1 and CDR2 (germline): SGHTA, FQGNSA. For the CDR3, the DNA is TGTGCCAGCAGCCCCTGGGGGGGCGTCTACGAGCAGTACTTC. Amino acids: CASSPWGGVYEQYF.

The chain links TRBV5-1 to TRBJ2-3, with D possibly matching TRBD2 (6 bases). There are 16 residues in the CDR3. Trimming took off 7 bases at V and 5 bases at J, with 23 bases between the two ends. The germline gives CDR1 SGHRS, CDR2 YFSETQ. The DNA for the CDR3 is TGCGCCAGCGTTGGGGCAGGATTGGGAGGTGGAGATACGCAGTATTTT. This sequence encodes CASVGAGLGGGDTQYF.

This chain joins TRBV2 and TRBJ1-2, with 8 bases aligning to TRBD1. V was pared by 7 bases and J by 4 bases, with 11 bases of the junction left unmatched. Per germline, CDR1 SNHLY and CDR2 FYNNEI. The CDR3 runs to 15 residues. The CDR3 bases are TGTGCCAGCAACCGCCAGGGGGCTACGTCCTATGGCTACACCTTC. This sequence encodes CASNRQGATSYGYTF.

The chain joins TRBV13 to TRBJ2-6; TRBD2 matches at 14 bases. CDR1 and CDR2 from the germline V gene are PRHDT and FYEKMQ (reference sequence). Trimming at V came to 5 bases and at J to 4 bases, leaving 10 bases not matched to a gene. The length of the CDR3 is 19 residues. CDR3 sequence: CASSRGTSGGPGGANVLTF. CDR3 DNA: TGTGCCAGCAGCAGAGGGACTAGCGGGGGCCCTGGGGGGGCCAACGTCCTGACTTTC. The full variable domain, with the rest looked up from reference TRBV13 and TRBJ2-6, is AAGVIQSPRHLIKEKRETATLKCYPIPRHDTVYWYQQGPGQDPQFLISFYEKMQSDKGSIPDRFSAQQFSDYHSELNMSSLELGDSALYFCASSRGTSGGPGGANVLTFGAGSRLTVL.

The rearrangement links TRBV7-9 to TRBJ1-2; weak D call: TRBD1 (6 bases). Looked up from germline, CDR1 is SEHNR and CDR2 is FQNEAQ (reference sequence). V was cut by 5 bases and J by 1 base, with 17 bases left in between. The CDR3 is 16 residues long. The CDR3 DNA reads as TGTGCCAGCAGCATTTGGACAGCCTCCCTTAACTATGGCTACACCTTC. Translation: CASSIWTASLNYGYTF.

This clone was detected only once. The chain couples TRBV19 to TRBJ1-2; a weak D match, TRBD1 (6 bases). Germline CDR1 is LNHDA and CDR2 is SQIVND (reference sequence). V was pared by 6 bases and J by 4 bases, with 12 bases between. CDR3 length: 13 amino acids. The CDR3 loop is CASRPGQIYGYTF. DNA for the CDR3: TGTGCCAGTAGACCCGGACAGATCTATGGCTACACCTTC.